This T cell receptor (beta chain) was captured in a study of blood T cell repertoires in COVID-19. Study details: Samples representing acute and convalescent COVID-19 were sourced from the United States, Italy and Spain.

Measured with immunoSEQ multiplex PCR; TCRdb has only the in-frame clones, and not every one. The profile covers about 68,000 clones, with over 75% appearing a single time and roughly 2.8% taken by the ten largest. The junction had 18 bases not matched to a gene; V was cut back by 6 bases and J by 3 bases. The CDR3 contains 19 residues. Germline-derived CDR1 and CDR2 are MDHEN and SYDVKM. The receptor comes from a man aged 45-65 years with acute or convalescent COVID-19. The sample comprised peripheral blood. The rearrangement joins TRBV28 to TRBJ1-5; TRBD1 matches at 9 bases. CDR3 region: CASRALGTGWFRDNQPQHF. Here the CDR3 DNA reads TGTGCCAGCAGGGCCCTAGGGACAGGGTGGTTTCGCGACAATCAGCCCCAGCATTTT.